These 20 T cell receptor beta chains came from one sample sequenced in a study of blood T cells in healthy people across ages. Combining a sample-barcoded 5' primer with a J-beta primer mix, a second PCR ran for roughly 7 to 12 cycles. A single record per CDR3 protein comes from TCRdb applying MiXCR to the 5' RACE reads. The sample records hundreds of thousands of distinct CDR3 sequences, about 25% being singletons. This sample also belongs to another study, concerning T cells of mothers and their children.

The material sequenced was blood. These receptor sequences come from a boy aged 5-17 years in good health.

This clonotype was observed a handful of times. The chain combines TRBV6-5 with TRBJ1-5; TRBD1 agrees at 7 bases. Germline V lookup: CDR1 MNHEY, CDR2 SVGAGI. J was trimmed by 5 bases and V by 2 bases; bases with no gene match: 12. The CDR3 runs to 17 residues. The DNA for the CDR3 is TGTGCCAGCAGTTACCGTCGACAGGGCGTGAGGGATCAGCCCCAGCATTTT. This translates into CASSYRRQGVRDQPQHF.

This clonotype was seen a few times. The chain combines TRBV6-2 or TRBV6-3 with TRBJ2-1; the D gene is possibly TRBD2 (5 bases). CDR3 length: 14 amino acids. V lost 6 bases, J lost 1 base, and 10 bases lay in between. Germline CDR1 and CDR2: MNHEY and SVGEGT. The CDR3 DNA reads TGTGCCAGCAGCGCGGGCCAGTCCTACAATGAGCAGTTCTTC. Translation gives CASSAGQSYNEQFF.

V and J are TRBV14 and TRBJ1-2; unclear D gene. The CDR3 totals 13 residues. CDR1 and CDR2 from the germline V gene are SGHDN and FVKESK. Trimming stripped 2 bases from V and 2 bases from J, with 6 bases between. The CDR3: CASSQHGNYGYTF. The CDR3 nucleotides are TGTGCCAGCAGCCAACACGGGAACTATGGCTACACCTTC.

The DNA for the CDR3 is TGTGCCAGCAGGCCTACTAGCGGGAGGGAGCAGTTCTTC. Translation: CASRPTSGREQFF. The genes are TRBV6-2 or TRBV6-3 and TRBJ2-5, with TRBD2 identical over 12 bases. The J call may be incorrect, as the DNA end agrees better with TRBJ2-1. The CDR3 consists of 13 residues. Germline V lookup: CDR1 MNHEY, CDR2 SVGEGT.

The table lists this clonotype with a few counts. The chain uses TRBV7-9 and TRBJ2-4; 9 bases map to TRBD1. The CDR3 is 14 residues long. The ends lost 3 bases at V and 7 bases at J; junction bases unmatched: 4. Germline V gives CDR1 SEHNR, CDR2 FQNEAQ (reference sequence). In DNA, the CDR3 is TGTGCCAGCAGCTTCAGACAGGGGGAGAACATTCAGTACTTC. Encoded protein: CASSFRQGENIQYF. Full variable domain (outside the CDR3, taken from reference TRBV7-9 and TRBJ2-4): DTGVSQNPRHKITKRGQNVTFRCDPISEHNRLYWYRQTLGQGPEFLTYFQNEAQLEKSRLLSDRFSAERPKGSFSTLEIQRTEQGDSAMYLCASSFRQGENIQYFGAGTRLSVL.

The genes are TRBV28 and TRBJ2-7; 8 bases are a match to TRBD2. CDR1 is MDHEN and CDR2 is SYDVKM in the germline V gene. The CDR3 covers 15 residues. The trim removed 3 bases at V and 4 bases at J, leaving 8 bases unmatched. In DNA, the CDR3 is TGTGCCAGCAGTTTGGTCCCCAGCGGGAGTTACGAGCAGTACTTC. Its translation: CASSLVPSGSYEQYF. The whole variable domain, filled in from reference TRBV28 and TRBJ2-7, reads DVKVTQSSRYLVKRTGEKVFLECVQDMDHENMFWYRQDPGLGLRLIYFSYDVKMKEKGDIPEGYSVSREKKERFSLILESASTNQTSMYLCASSLVPSGSYEQYFGPGTRLTVT.

The rearrangement links TRBV20-1 to TRBJ1-5, with 9 bases lining up with TRBD1. V gave up 6 bases and J gave up 7 bases; unmatched junction bases: 4. There are 12 residues in the CDR3. Germline CDR1 is DFQATT and CDR2 is SNEGSKA (reference sequence). The CDR3 is CSADRGRQPQHF. In nucleotides, the CDR3 is TGCAGTGCAGACAGGGGGAGGCAGCCCCAGCATTTT.

The gene calls are TRBV7-2 and TRBJ2-1; TRBD2 might be the D (5 bases). V shed 2 bases and J shed 8 bases, with 7 bases lying between them. Germline CDR1 and CDR2: SGHTA and FQGNSA. The CDR3 covers 12 residues. The CDR3 reads CASSLWRDEQFF. Written as DNA, the CDR3 is TGTGCCAGCAGCTTATGGCGGGATGAGCAGTTCTTC.

The V call is TRBV29-1, the J call TRBJ2-1; 8 positions match TRBD1. With V trimmed by 7 bases and J by 9 bases, 5 bases remained unmatched. The V gene's germline CDR1 is SQVTM and CDR2 ANQGSEA. There are 11 residues in the CDR3. Here the CDR3 DNA reads TGCAGCGGGACAGGGTTAAGTGAGCAGTTCTTC. Protein: CSGTGLSEQFF.

V gene TRBV29-1 combines with J gene TRBJ2-1; TRBD2 aligns across 7 bases. This CDR3 has 16 amino acids. CDR1 and CDR2 from the germline V gene are SQVTM and ANQGSEA. The ends lost 1 base at V and 0 bases at J; junction bases unmatched: 6. CDR3 sequence (DNA): TGCAGCGTTGAAGGTGCGCGGGAGAGCTCCTACAATGAGCAGTTCTTC. Residues: CSVEGARESSYNEQFF.

This clonotype was found a few times. The rearrangement links TRBV3-1 to TRBJ2-1; 11 bases are shared with TRBD2. Trimming cost V 4 bases and J 4 bases; bases outside gene matches: 9. In germline, CDR1 is LGHDT, CDR2 YNNKEL (reference sequence). CDR3 length: 17 residues. CDR3 protein: CASSLLTTSGVYNEQFF. DNA for the CDR3: TGTGCCAGCAGCCTCCTGACGACTAGCGGGGTTTACAATGAGCAGTTCTTC.

This clonotype occurred a few times. The gene calls are TRBV28 and TRBJ2-2; D is possibly TRBD1 (6 bases). CDR1 and CDR2 (germline): MDHEN, SYDVKM. V dropped 8 bases and J dropped 5 bases, with 18 bases sitting between them. This CDR3 spans 15 amino acids. CDR3 DNA sequence: TGTGCCAGCTCTTCAGCAGGGGCTAGAACCGGGGAGCTGTTTTTT. It is translated as CASSSAGARTGELFF. The full variable domain, its missing parts supplied by reference TRBV28 and TRBJ2-2, is DVKVTQSSRYLVKRTGEKVFLECVQDMDHENMFWYRQDPGLGLRLIYFSYDVKMKEKGDIPEGYSVSREKKERFSLILESASTNQTSMYLCASSSAGARTGELFFGEGSRLTVL.

This clonotype came up a few times. The rearrangement links TRBV21-1 to TRBJ2-5. The end of the DNA fits TRBJ2-1 better, so the J call may be wrong. TRBV21-1 is a recognized pseudogene. This CDR3 has 13 residues. The CDR3 bases are TGTGCCAGCAGCCCTACGGGGTGCAATGAGCAGTTCTTC. This encodes CASSPTGCNEQFF.

The genes are TRBV12-5 and TRBJ2-5, with 12 bases identical to TRBD2. Germline CDR1 LGHNT, CDR2 FRNRAP. Germline trimming cut 3 bases from V and 1 base from J; bases unmatched to any gene: 3. The CDR3 is 16 residues long. CDR3 in DNA: TGTGCTAGTGGTTTCGGGACTAGCGGGCGCCAAGAGACCCAGTACTTC. Amino acid sequence: CASGFGTSGRQETQYF.

This chain connects TRBV10-3 to TRBJ2-3; D call uncertain. The CDR3 spans 13 residues. V was pared by 10 bases and J by 1 base, with 12 bases between. Per the germline V gene, CDR1 is ENHRY and CDR2 is SYGVKD. This CDR3 reads CATSPGGTDTQYF. CDR3 sequence (DNA): TGTGCCACCAGCCCCGGAGGCACAGATACGCAGTATTTT.

In this sample, this clonotype turned up a few times. The rearrangement uses TRBV5-1 and TRBJ2-7; D is perhaps TRBD1 (6 bases). V gave up 4 bases and J gave up 4 bases, with 15 bases separating them. The V gene's germline CDR1 is SGHRS and CDR2 YFSETQ. The CDR3 loop spans 14 amino acids. The CDR3 here is CASSRSGQSYEQYF. Here the CDR3 DNA reads TGCGCCAGCAGCAGGAGCGGACAGAGTTACGAGCAGTACTTC.

The chain has TRBV4-3 and TRBJ2-3; 7 bases are shared with TRBD2. Germline trimming cut 0 bases from V and 2 bases from J; bases unmatched to any gene: 8. The CDR3 totals 17 residues. The germline V gene has CDR1 LGHNA and CDR2 YSLEER. CDR3 in amino acids: CASSQDISGFSTDTQYF. The DNA of the CDR3 is TGCGCCAGCAGCCAAGATATTAGCGGGTTTTCCACAGATACGCAGTATTTT.

Only a few counts were recorded for this clonotype. The gene calls are TRBV30 and TRBJ2-5; TRBD1 is a possible D gene (6 bases). The closer fit of TRBJ2-7 to the DNA end suggests the J call may be wrong. This CDR3 contains 12 residues. The germline V gene has CDR1 GTSNPN and CDR2 SVGIG (reference sequence). This chain's CDR3 is CAWTGVAYEQYF. The CDR3 DNA reads TGTGCCTGGACAGGGGTTGCCTACGAGCAGTACTTC.

V and J are TRBV5-6 and TRBJ2-5; D call uncertain. The J call may be incorrect, as the DNA end agrees better with TRBJ2-7. Germline V gene data show CDR1 as SGHDT and CDR2 as YYEEEE. The CDR3 is made up of 14 amino acids. The CDR3 nucleotides are TGTGCCAGCAGCTTCCGTTGGGATGGGTACGAGCAGTACTTC. This translates into CASSFRWDGYEQYF.

There are a few counts of this clonotype. This chain connects TRBV7-9 to TRBJ2-3; 7 bases match TRBD2. The CDR3 loop spans 16 amino acids. With V trimmed by 6 bases and J by 3 bases, 12 bases remained unmatched. Germline-derived CDR1 and CDR2 are SEHNR and FQNEAQ (reference sequence). The CDR3 sequence is CASSPPRLAPTDTQYF. The CDR3 coding sequence is TGTGCCAGCAGTCCTCCTCGACTAGCTCCTACAGATACGCAGTATTTT.